This passage covers 26 T cell receptor beta chains from one sample sequenced in a study of identifying expanded T cells in peripheral blood. Libraries were prepared by immunoSEQ multiplex PCR; TCRdb keeps only in-frame clonotypes and omits some of them. The sample has around 130,000 clones, 70% to 90% seen once. The sequenced sample was blood. Receptor source: a person aged 18 to 69 in good health.

The chain employs TRBV28 and TRBJ1-2; D is perhaps TRBD1 (5 bases). The CDR3 is made up of 15 amino acids. Germline V gene sequence: CDR1 MDHEN, CDR2 SYDVKM. V shed 5 bases and J shed 4 bases, with 17 bases lying between them. CDR3 residues: CASSTYTDRGYGYTF. DNA of the CDR3: TGTGCCAGCAGTACGTACACCGATAGGGGCTATGGCTACACCTTC.

V gene TRBV4-1 combines with J gene TRBJ2-7; D is undetermined. The CDR3 covers 13 residues. Between the trimmed V and J ends, which lost 0 bases and 7 bases, there was a span of 10 bases. CDR1 is MGHRA, CDR2 YSYEKL, per germline. CDR3 nucleotides: TGCGCCAGCAGCCAAGATCCCTTGAGGGAGCAGTACTTC. This encodes CASSQDPLREQYF.

V is TRBV28 and J is TRBJ2-3, with a weak D call TRBD2 (5 bases). The CDR3 has 15 amino acids. Germline assignment: CDR1 MDHEN and CDR2 SYDVKM. Trimming shortened V by 5 bases and J by 1 base, and 13 bases separated the two germline ends. This chain's CDR3 is CASSLPLRGTDTQYF. The DNA for the CDR3 is TGTGCCAGCAGTCTCCCGTTGCGGGGCACAGATACGCAGTATTTT.

V usage is TRBV10-3 and J usage is TRBJ2-2; D remains unclear. Germline CDR1 ENHRY, CDR2 SYGVKD. Between the trimmed V and J ends, which lost 7 bases and 8 bases, there was a span of 14 bases. This CDR3 comprises 13 residues. The CDR3 DNA reads TGTGCCATCAATGGCCACCCTCGAGGGGAGCTGTTTTTT. Translating gives CAINGHPRGELFF.

This clone occurred a few times. The chain employs TRBV7-2 and TRBJ1-2; unclear D gene. This CDR3 is 14 amino acids long. Germline-derived CDR1 and CDR2 are SGHTA and FQGNSA. Between the trimmed V and J ends, which lost 0 bases and 7 bases, there was a span of 12 bases. Written as DNA, the CDR3 is TGTGCCAGCAGCTTAGCGTTTCCGACGGGTGGCTACACCTTC. Encoded protein: CASSLAFPTGGYTF.

The genes are TRBV29-1 and TRBJ2-7; 10 nucleotides match TRBD2. Looked up from germline, CDR1 is SQVTM and CDR2 is ANQGSEA. The CDR3 loop spans 15 amino acids. After removal of 1 base from V and 2 bases from J, the junction contained 5 bases not matched to a gene. In nucleotides, the CDR3 is TGCAGCGTTGAAGCTCCTAGCGGGGGCACCTACGAGCAGTACTTC. This translates into CSVEAPSGGTYEQYF.

The chain is built from TRBV25-1 and TRBJ2-1; 10 bases fit TRBD1. The V gene end was trimmed by 6 bases and the J gene end by 6 bases; junction bases not matched to a gene: 8. In germline, CDR1 is MGHDK, CDR2 SYGVNS. This CDR3 has 15 amino acids. CDR3: CASSLRQGARNEQFF. CDR3 in DNA: TGTGCCAGCAGCCTACGACAGGGGGCGCGCAATGAGCAGTTCTTC.

The chain employs TRBV2 and TRBJ2-3; the match to TRBD1 covers 9 bases. Trimming took 6 bases from V and 0 from J; bases not matched to a gene: 4. CDR1 SNHLY and CDR2 FYNNEI come from the germline V gene. The CDR3 contains 15 residues. The CDR3 DNA is TGTGCCAGCAGCCGACAGGGGGGCAGCACAGATACGCAGTATTTT. It translates to CASSRQGGSTDTQYF.

V is TRBV7-3 and J is TRBJ2-5, with D possibly being TRBD2 (5 bases). Trimming took off 4 bases at V and 5 bases at J, with 14 bases between the two ends. The CDR3 spans 14 residues. Germline V gene sequence: CDR1 SGHTA, CDR2 FQGTGA. The CDR3 spells CASSSGIGGETQYF. The CDR3 region has the DNA TGTGCCAGCAGCTCCGGGATTGGCGGCGAGACCCAGTACTTC.

The rearrangement uses TRBV6-4 and TRBJ1-2; D perhaps matches TRBD1 (5 bases). The CDR3 covers 14 residues. V lost 5 bases and J 6 bases, leaving 16 bases between the germline ends. CDR1 and CDR2 (germline): MRHNA, SNTAGT. CDR3 in amino acids: CASSPWRGSDGYTF. As DNA, the CDR3 is TGTGCCAGCAGTCCCTGGAGGGGATCGGATGGCTACACCTTC.

This clone was seen a handful of times. The chain combines TRBV10-2 with TRBJ1-5, with a weak D call TRBD1 (5 bases). Germline CDR1 and CDR2: WSHSY and SAAADI. Trimming shortened V by 6 bases and J by 6 bases, and 12 bases separated the two germline ends. The CDR3 is 13 amino acids. CDR3 sequence: CASRDGTFQPQHF. In nucleotides, the CDR3 is TGCGCCAGCAGGGACGGGACCTTTCAGCCCCAGCATTTT.

This rearrangement joins TRBV7-2 to TRBJ2-5; 8 nucleotides agree with TRBD1. Trimming removed 3 bases from V and 1 base from J; junction bases left unmatched: 1. Germline V gene sequence: CDR1 SGHTA, CDR2 FQGNSA. The CDR3 length is 14 residues. The CDR3 reads CASSFQGAQETQYF. The CDR3 nucleotides are TGTGCCAGCAGCTTCCAGGGGGCCCAAGAGACCCAGTACTTC.

About this clone: One end of the junction fails to match germline, which may point to a read error. The CDR3 sequence is CASSLASGTGIYQPQHF. DNA for the CDR3: TGTGCCAGCAGCCTAGCCTCCGGGACAGGGATATACCAGCCCCAGCATTTT. This chain links TRBV7-8 with TRBJ1-5; 9 nucleotides align to TRBD1. This CDR3 is built from 17 residues. The germline V gene encodes CDR1 SGHVS and CDR2 FQNEAQ.

The chain couples TRBV30 to TRBJ1-2; D is undetermined. V was pared by 2 bases and J by 5 bases, with 9 bases between. Germline V gene data show CDR1 as GTSNPN and CDR2 as SVGIG (reference sequence). CDR3 size: 12 residues. The CDR3 DNA sequence: TGTGCCTGGAGTTTTATGAGTTATGGCTACACCTTC. It encodes CAWSFMSYGYTF. Looking up the rest from reference TRBV30 and TRBJ1-2 gives the full variable domain: SQTIHQWPATLVQPVGSPLSLECTVEGTSNPNLYWYRQAAGRGLQLLFYSVGIGQISSEVPQNLSASRPQDRQFILSSKKLLLSDSGFYLCAWSFMSYGYTFGSGTRLTVV.

This rearrangement joins TRBV10-3 to TRBJ2-2; TRBD1 matches 7 bases. CDR3 size: 15 residues. The J segment lost 8 bases and the V segment lost 5 bases, leaving 11 bases of the junction unmatched. Germline assignment: CDR1 ENHRY and CDR2 SYGVKD. The CDR3 spells CAISRRQGPGGELFF. CDR3 DNA: TGTGCCATCAGTAGACGACAGGGCCCTGGAGGGGAGCTGTTTTTT.

CDR3 nucleotides: TGTGCCAGTAGTCGACAGGGGCCCCCCTACAATGAGCAGTTCTTC. Encoded protein: CASSRQGPPYNEQFF. This chain links TRBV19 with TRBJ2-1; 8 bases map to TRBD1. V lost 5 bases and J lost 2; bases outside the gene matches: 5. Looked up from germline, CDR1 is LNHDA and CDR2 is SQIVND (reference sequence). The CDR3 loop spans 15 amino acids.

This clone was detected only once. The chain joins TRBV5-1 to TRBJ2-4; D is perhaps TRBD1 or TRBD2 (5 bases each). Looked up from germline, CDR1 is SGHRS and CDR2 is YFSETQ. Trimming removed 3 bases from V and 2 bases from J, with 18 bases in between. The CDR3 spans 17 residues. CDR3 loop: CASSSTGTRKSKNIQYF. The CDR3 coding sequence is TGCGCCAGCAGCTCGACCGGGACCCGGAAATCCAAAAACATTCAGTACTTC.

V gene TRBV2 combines with J gene TRBJ2-5; TRBD2 agrees at 9 bases. The germline CDR1 and CDR2 sequences are SNHLY and FYNNEI. V lost 1 base and J lost 7; bases outside the gene matches: 4. The CDR3 has 14 residues. The CDR3 sequence is CASSEGSGSGTQYF. The DNA of the CDR3 is TGTGCCAGCAGTGAAGGTAGCGGGAGCGGGACCCAGTACTTC.

This clone was recorded once. The chain uses TRBV6-6 and TRBJ2-7, with no clear D. Germline V lookup: CDR1 MNHNY, CDR2 SVGAGI (reference sequence). This CDR3 spans 12 amino acids. Trimming took 2 bases from V and 4 from J, leaving 6 bases between them. The CDR3: CASSYEGYEQYF. Here the CDR3 DNA reads TGTGCCAGCAGTTACGAAGGGTACGAGCAGTACTTC.

The V and J genes are TRBV2 and TRBJ2-1; D is possibly TRBD1 (5 bases). The CDR3 is 12 residues long. The V gene lost 6 bases and the J gene lost 9 bases, with 12 bases spanning the gap. Germline-derived CDR1 and CDR2 are SNHLY and FYNNEI. The CDR3 coding sequence is TGTGCCAGCAGAGGGGATCATACTGAGCAGTTCTTC. Translation: CASRGDHTEQFF. Full variable domain (remainder filled in from reference TRBV2 and TRBJ2-1): EPEVTQTPSHQVTQMGQEVILRCVPISNHLYFYWYRQILGQKVEFLVSFYNNEISEKSEIFDDQFSVERPDGSNFTLKIRSTKLEDSAMYFCASRGDHTEQFFGPGTRLTVL.

V and J are TRBV5-1 and TRBJ2-5; 12 bases align to TRBD2. Germline V gene lookup returns CDR1 SGHRS and CDR2 YFSETQ. The V segment lost 3 bases and the J segment 5 bases; nucleotides outside the gene matches: 2. The CDR3 has 14 amino acids. The DNA of the CDR3 is TGCGCCAGCAGCTCCACTAGCGGGGGGGAGACCCAGTACTTC. Its protein product is CASSSTSGGETQYF.

V and J are TRBV5-1 and TRBJ2-5, with 9 bases lining up with TRBD2. The germline V gene has CDR1 SGHRS and CDR2 YFSETQ. CDR3 length: 14 residues. V dropped 3 bases and J dropped 4; count of bases not matched to a gene: 4. In DNA, the CDR3 is TGCGCCAGCAGCTCCTTTAGCGGGGGAGAGACCCAGTACTTC. Its translation is CASSSFSGGETQYF.

The chain employs TRBV19 and TRBJ1-2, with D hard to call. Germline-derived CDR1 and CDR2 are LNHDA and SQIVND (reference sequence). The CDR3 is 14 amino acids. Between the trimmed V and J ends, which lost 6 bases and 4 bases, there was a span of 15 bases. This CDR3 reads CASSPPKEAYGYTF. The CDR3 DNA reads TGTGCCAGTAGCCCCCCCAAGGAGGCCTATGGCTACACCTTC. The full variable domain, with the rest looked up from reference TRBV19 and TRBJ1-2, is DGGITQSPKYLFRKEGQNVTLSCEQNLNHDAMYWYRQDPGQGLRLIYYSQIVNDFQKGDIAEGYSVSREKKESFPLTVTSAQKNPTAFYLCASSPPKEAYGYTFGSGTRLTVV.

The gene calls are TRBV27 and TRBJ2-7; 8 bases are a match to TRBD1. J was trimmed by 6 bases and V by 5 bases; bases with no gene match: 12. This CDR3 is 15 amino acids long. Germline V gives CDR1 MNHEY, CDR2 SMNVEV (reference sequence). The CDR3 loop reads CASSPDPGQVFEQYF. The CDR3 coding sequence is TGTGCCAGCAGTCCCGACCCGGGACAGGTATTCGAGCAGTACTTC.

The rearrangement uses TRBV7-8 and TRBJ1-5; a possible D gene is TRBD1 (5 bases). The CDR3 contains 16 residues. Trimming shortened V by 5 bases and J by 4 bases, and 18 bases separated the two germline ends. In germline, CDR1 is SGHVS, CDR2 FQNEAQ. CDR3 nucleotides: TGTGCCAGCAGCCCGACAATCTTGACAGAAAATCAGCCCCAGCATTTT. It specifies CASSPTILTENQPQHF.

The J gene is TRBJ1-1, the V gene TRBV29-1; D gene unclear. Germline lookup yields CDR1 SQVTM and CDR2 ANQGSEA. This CDR3 is built from 12 residues. With 4 bases removed from V and 4 bases from J, the gap between germline ends came to 10 bases. The CDR3 reads CSVARTGTEAFF. DNA of the CDR3: TGCAGCGTTGCACGCACTGGCACTGAAGCTTTCTTT.